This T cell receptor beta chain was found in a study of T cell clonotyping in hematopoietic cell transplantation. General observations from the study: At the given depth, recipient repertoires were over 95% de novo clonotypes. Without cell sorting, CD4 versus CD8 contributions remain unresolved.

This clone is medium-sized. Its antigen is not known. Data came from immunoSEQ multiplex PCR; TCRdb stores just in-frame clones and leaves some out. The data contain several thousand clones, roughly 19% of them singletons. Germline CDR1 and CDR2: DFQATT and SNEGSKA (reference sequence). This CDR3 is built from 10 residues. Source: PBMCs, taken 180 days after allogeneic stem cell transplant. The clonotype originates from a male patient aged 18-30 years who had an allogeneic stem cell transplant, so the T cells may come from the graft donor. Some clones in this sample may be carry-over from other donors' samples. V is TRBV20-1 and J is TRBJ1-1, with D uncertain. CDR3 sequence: CTMGYTEAFF. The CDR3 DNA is TGCACGATGGGATATACTGAAGCTTTCTTT.